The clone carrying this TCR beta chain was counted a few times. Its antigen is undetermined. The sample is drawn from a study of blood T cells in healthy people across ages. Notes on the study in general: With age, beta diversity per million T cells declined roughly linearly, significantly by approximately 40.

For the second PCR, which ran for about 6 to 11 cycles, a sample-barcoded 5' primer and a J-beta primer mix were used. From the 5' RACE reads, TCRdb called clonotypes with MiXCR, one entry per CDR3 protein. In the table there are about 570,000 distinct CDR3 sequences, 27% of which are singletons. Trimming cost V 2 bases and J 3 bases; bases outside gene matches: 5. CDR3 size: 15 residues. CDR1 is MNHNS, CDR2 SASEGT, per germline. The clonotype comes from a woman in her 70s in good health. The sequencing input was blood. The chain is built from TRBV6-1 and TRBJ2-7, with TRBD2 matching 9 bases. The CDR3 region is CASSESSGTLYEQYF. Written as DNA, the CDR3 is TGTGCCAGCAGTGAATCTAGCGGGACCCTCTACGAGCAGTACTTC.